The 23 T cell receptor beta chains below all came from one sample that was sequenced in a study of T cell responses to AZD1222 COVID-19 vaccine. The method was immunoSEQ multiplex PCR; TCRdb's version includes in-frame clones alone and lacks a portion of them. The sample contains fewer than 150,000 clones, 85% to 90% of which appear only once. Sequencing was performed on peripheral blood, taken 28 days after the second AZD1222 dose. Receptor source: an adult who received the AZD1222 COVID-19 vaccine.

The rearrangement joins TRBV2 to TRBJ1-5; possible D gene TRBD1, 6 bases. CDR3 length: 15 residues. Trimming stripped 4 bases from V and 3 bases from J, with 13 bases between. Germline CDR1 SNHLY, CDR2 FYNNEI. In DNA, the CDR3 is TGTGCCAGCAGTGGAGCACAGGGTTACAATCAGCCCCAGCATTTT. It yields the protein CASSGAQGYNQPQHF.

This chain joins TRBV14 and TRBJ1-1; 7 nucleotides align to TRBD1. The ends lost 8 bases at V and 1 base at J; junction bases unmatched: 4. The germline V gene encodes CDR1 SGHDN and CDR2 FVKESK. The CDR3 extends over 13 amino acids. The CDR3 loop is CASARGENTEAFF. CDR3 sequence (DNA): TGTGCCAGCGCCAGGGGGGAGAACACTGAAGCTTTCTTT. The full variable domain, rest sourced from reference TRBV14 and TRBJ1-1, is EAGVTQFPSHSVIEKGQTVTLRCDPISGHDNLYWYRRVMGKEIKFLLHFVKESKQDESGMPNNRFLAERTGGTYSTLKVQPAELEDSGVYFCASARGENTEAFFGQGTRLTVV.

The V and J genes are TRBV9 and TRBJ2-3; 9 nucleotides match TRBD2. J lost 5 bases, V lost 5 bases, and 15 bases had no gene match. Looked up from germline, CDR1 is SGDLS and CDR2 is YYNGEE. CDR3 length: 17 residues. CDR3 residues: CASSTYAAGGMLDTQYF. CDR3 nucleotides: TGTGCCAGCAGTACCTATGCTGCGGGGGGGATGTTAGATACGCAGTATTTT.

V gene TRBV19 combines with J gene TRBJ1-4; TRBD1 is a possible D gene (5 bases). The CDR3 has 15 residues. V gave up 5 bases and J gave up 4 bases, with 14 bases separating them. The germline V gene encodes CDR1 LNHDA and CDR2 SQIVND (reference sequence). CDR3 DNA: TGTGCCAGTAGTCCAGGGCAGGGTTTTAATGAAAAACTGTTTTTT. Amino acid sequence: CASSPGQGFNEKLFF.

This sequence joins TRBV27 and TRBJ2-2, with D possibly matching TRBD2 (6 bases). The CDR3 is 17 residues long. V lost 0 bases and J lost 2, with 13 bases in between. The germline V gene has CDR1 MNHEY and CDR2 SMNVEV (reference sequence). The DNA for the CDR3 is TGTGCCAGCAGTTTATCGATGGTAGCGGCAAACACCGGGGAGCTGTTTTTT. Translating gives CASSLSMVAANTGELFF.

The CDR3 spells CASSSKTGTGRTQYF. The CDR3, as DNA: TGTGCCAGCAGCTCCAAGACAGGGACTGGCCGTACCCAGTACTTC. The chain is built from TRBV5-6 and TRBJ2-5, with D possibly being TRBD1 (7 bases). From germline, CDR1 is SGHDT and CDR2 YYEEEE. Trimming shortened V by 3 bases and J by 8 bases, and 20 bases separated the two germline ends. This CDR3 region has 15 residues.

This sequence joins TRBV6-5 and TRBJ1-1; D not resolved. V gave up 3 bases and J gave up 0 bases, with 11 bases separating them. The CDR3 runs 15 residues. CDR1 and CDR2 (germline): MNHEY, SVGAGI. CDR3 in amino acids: CASSYDGRLNTEAFF. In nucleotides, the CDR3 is TGTGCCAGCAGTTATGACGGACGGTTGAACACTGAAGCTTTCTTT.

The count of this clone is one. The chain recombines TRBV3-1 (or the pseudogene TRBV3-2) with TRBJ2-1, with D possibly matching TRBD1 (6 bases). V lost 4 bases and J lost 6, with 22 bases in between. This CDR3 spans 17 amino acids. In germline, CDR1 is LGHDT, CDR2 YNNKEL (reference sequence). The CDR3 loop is CASSPERAGELRNEQFF. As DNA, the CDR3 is TGTGCCAGCAGCCCGGAAAGGGCAGGGGAACTACGCAATGAGCAGTTCTTC.

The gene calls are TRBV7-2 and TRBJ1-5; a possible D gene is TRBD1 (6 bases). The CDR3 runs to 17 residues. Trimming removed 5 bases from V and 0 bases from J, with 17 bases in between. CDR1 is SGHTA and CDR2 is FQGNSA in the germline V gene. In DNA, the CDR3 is TGTGCCAGCAGCCTGGTCGCGGGGGGCTATAGCAATCAGCCCCAGCATTTT. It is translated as CASSLVAGGYSNQPQHF.

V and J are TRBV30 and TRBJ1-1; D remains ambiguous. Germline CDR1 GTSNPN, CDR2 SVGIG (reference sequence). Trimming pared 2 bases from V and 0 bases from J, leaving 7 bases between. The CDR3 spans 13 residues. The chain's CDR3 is CAWSLSVNTEAFF. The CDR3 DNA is TGTGCCTGGAGTTTGTCCGTGAACACTGAAGCTTTCTTT.

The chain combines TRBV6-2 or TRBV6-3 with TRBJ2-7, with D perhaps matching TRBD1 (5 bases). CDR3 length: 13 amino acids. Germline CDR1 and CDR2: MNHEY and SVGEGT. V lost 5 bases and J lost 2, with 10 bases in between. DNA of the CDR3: TGTGCCAGCAGTGCTTCAGGGACCTACGAGCAGTACTTC. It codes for CASSASGTYEQYF.

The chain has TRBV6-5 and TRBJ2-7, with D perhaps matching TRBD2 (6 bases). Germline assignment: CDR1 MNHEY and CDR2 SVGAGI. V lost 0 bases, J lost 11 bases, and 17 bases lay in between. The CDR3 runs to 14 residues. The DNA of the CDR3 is TGTGCCAGCAGTTACTCTGTTGGGACTTCTGGGGAGTACTTC. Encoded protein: CASSYSVGTSGEYF.

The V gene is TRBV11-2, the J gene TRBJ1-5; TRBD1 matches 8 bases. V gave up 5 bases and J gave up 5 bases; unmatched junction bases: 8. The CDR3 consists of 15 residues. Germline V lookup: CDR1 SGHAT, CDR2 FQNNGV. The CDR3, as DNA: TGTGCCAGCAGCCCCGGACAGGGAGTATATCAGCCCCAGCATTTT. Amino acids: CASSPGQGVYQPQHF.

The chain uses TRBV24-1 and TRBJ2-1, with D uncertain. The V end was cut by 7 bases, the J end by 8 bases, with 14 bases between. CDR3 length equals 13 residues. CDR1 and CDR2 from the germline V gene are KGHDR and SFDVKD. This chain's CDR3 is CATRQFSGDEQFF. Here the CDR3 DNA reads TGTGCCACCAGACAGTTCTCGGGTGATGAGCAGTTCTTC.

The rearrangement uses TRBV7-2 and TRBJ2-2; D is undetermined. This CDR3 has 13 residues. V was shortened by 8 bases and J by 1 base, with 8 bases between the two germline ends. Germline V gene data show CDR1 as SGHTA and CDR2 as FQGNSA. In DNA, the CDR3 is TGTGCCAGCGGGAACATGAACACCGGGGAGCTGTTTTTT. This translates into CASGNMNTGELFF. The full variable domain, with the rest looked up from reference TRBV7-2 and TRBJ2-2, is GAGVSQSPSNKVTEKGKDVELRCDPISGHTALYWYRQSLGQGLEFLIYFQGNSAPDKSGLPSDRFSAERTGGSVSTLTIQRTQQEDSAVYLCASGNMNTGELFFGEGSRLTVL.

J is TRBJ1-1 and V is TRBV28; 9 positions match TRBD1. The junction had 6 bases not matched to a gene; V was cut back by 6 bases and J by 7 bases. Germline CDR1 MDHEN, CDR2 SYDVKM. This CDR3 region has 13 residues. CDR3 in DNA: TGTGCCAGCAGCTTGGGACAGGGTTTTGAAGCTTTCTTT. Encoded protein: CASSLGQGFEAFF.

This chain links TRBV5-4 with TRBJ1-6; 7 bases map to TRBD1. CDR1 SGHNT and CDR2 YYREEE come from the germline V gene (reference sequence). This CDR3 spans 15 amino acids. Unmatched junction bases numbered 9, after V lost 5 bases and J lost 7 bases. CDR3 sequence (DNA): TGTGCCAGCAGGTCATCCGGGACAGAGAATTCACCCCTCCACTTT. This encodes CASRSSGTENSPLHF.

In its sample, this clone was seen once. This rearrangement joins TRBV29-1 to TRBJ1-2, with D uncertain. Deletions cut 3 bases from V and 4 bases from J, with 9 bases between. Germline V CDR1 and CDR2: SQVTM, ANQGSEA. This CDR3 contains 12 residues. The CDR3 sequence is CSVEWRTYGYTF. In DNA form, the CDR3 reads TGCAGCGTTGAGTGGCGGACCTATGGCTACACCTTC. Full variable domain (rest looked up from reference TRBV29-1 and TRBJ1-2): SAVISQKPSRDICQRGTSLTIQCQVDSQVTMMFWYRQQPGQSLTLIATANQGSEATYESGFVIDKFPISRPNLTFSTLTVSNMSPEDSSIYLCSVEWRTYGYTFGSGTRLTVV.

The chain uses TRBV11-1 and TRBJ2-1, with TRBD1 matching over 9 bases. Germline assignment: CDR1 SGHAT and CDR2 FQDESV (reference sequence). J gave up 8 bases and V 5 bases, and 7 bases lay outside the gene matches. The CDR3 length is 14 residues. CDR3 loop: CASSPGQGIYEQFF. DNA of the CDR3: TGTGCCAGCAGCCCGGGACAGGGTATCTATGAGCAGTTCTTC.

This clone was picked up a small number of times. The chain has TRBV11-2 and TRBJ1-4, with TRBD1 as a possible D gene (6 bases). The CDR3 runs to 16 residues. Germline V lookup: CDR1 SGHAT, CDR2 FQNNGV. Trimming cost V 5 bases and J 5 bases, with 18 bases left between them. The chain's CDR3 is CASSRGHRDRNEKLFF. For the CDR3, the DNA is TGTGCCAGCAGCCGGGGCCACAGGGACCGAAATGAAAAACTGTTTTTT. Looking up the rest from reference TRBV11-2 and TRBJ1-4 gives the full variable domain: EAGVAQSPRYKIIEKRQSVAFWCNPISGHATLYWYQQILGQGPKLLIQFQNNGVVDDSQLPKDRFSAERLKGVDSTLKIQPAKLEDSAVYLCASSRGHRDRNEKLFFGSGTQLSVL.

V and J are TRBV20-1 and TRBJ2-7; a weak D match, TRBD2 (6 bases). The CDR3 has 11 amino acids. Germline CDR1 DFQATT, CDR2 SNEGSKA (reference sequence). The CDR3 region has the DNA TGCAGCCTGGGAGGCTCCTACGAGCAGTACTTC. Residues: CSLGGSYEQYF.

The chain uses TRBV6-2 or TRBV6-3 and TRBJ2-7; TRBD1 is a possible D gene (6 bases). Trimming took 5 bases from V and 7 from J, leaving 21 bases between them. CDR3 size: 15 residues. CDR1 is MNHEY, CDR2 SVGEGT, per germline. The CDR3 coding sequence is TGTGCCAGCAGTCCCAATTACAGGGAAGGTCGGGAGCAGTACGTC. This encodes CASSPNYREGREQYV.

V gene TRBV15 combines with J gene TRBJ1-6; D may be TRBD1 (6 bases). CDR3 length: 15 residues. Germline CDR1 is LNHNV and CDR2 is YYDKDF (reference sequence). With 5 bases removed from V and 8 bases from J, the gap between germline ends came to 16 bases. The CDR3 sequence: CATSARGGADSPLHF. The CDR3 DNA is TGTGCCACCAGCGCGCGGGGGGGCGCGGATTCACCCCTCCACTTT.